A selection of T cell receptor beta chains follows, all from one sample in a study of blood T cell repertoires in COVID-19. Repertoires were generated with immunoSEQ multiplex PCR, while TCRdb's copy carries only in-frame clones and drops some. The data contain around 160,000 clones, around 81% of them singletons. Sequenced: peripheral blood. The receptor source for this set is a man between 60 and 75 years old with active or convalescent COVID-19. Each CDR3 is given with its conserved first and last residue. The order of the fields is V gene, D gene, J gene, clone size, CDR3 DNA, CDR3 protein. The D gene is left open where the match is weak. The size entry is marked missing in some rows and otherwise reads once, few, many or a size class.

v_gene: TRBV28; d_gene: TRBD1; j_gene: TRBJ1-2; abundance: once; CDR3nt: TGTGCCAGCAGCCTGGGACAGACATATGGCTACACCTTC; CDR3aa: CASSLGQTYGYTF
v_gene: TRBV4-2; d_gene: .; j_gene: TRBJ2-6; abundance: .; CDR3nt: TGTGCCAGCAGCCAAGCGGGTGGGGCCAACGTCCTGACTTTC; CDR3aa: CASSQAGGANVLTF
v_gene: TRBV28; d_gene: TRBD1; j_gene: TRBJ1-1; abundance: few; CDR3nt: TGTGCCAGCAGTTCGGGACAGAGAACTTTCTTT; CDR3aa: CASSSGQRTFF
v_gene: TRBV5-1; d_gene: TRBD2; j_gene: TRBJ2-1; abundance: .; CDR3nt: TGCGCCAGCAGCTTTGGGTCTAGCGGAAACAATGAGCAGTTCTTC; CDR3aa: CASSFGSSGNNEQFF
v_gene: TRBV12-3/TRBV12-4; d_gene: .; j_gene: TRBJ2-5; abundance: .; CDR3nt: TGTGCCAGCAGTACCGACCAGGGGACCCAGTACTTC; CDR3aa: CASSTDQGTQYF
v_gene: TRBV6-5; d_gene: .; j_gene: TRBJ1-5; abundance: few; CDR3nt: TGTGCCAGCCGTTCTCAGGGGCCGCGGGGCAATCAGCCCCAGCATTTT; CDR3aa: CASRSQGPRGNQPQHF
v_gene: TRBV6-2/TRBV6-3; d_gene: .; j_gene: TRBJ1-2; abundance: .; CDR3nt: TGTGCCAGCAGTTACCGAGACAGATATGGCTACACCTTC; CDR3aa: CASSYRDRYGYTF
v_gene: TRBV6-1; d_gene: TRBD1; j_gene: TRBJ2-7; abundance: .; CDR3nt: TGTGCCAGCAGTGCCACCTATACAGGGGGAGGATCGGACGAGCAGTACTTC; CDR3aa: CASSATYTGGGSDEQYF
v_gene: TRBV20-1; d_gene: .; j_gene: TRBJ1-5; abundance: .; CDR3nt: TGCAGTGCTAGTAGTCAGGGAAATCAGCCCCAGCATTTT; CDR3aa: CSASSQGNQPQHF
v_gene: TRBV7-3; d_gene: TRBD2; j_gene: TRBJ2-3; abundance: .; CDR3nt: TGTGCCAGCAGCGACAGATCCTCTAGCGGGAGGGCCGTAGATACGCAGTATTTT; CDR3aa: CASSDRSSSGRAVDTQYF
v_gene: TRBV15; d_gene: TRBD2; j_gene: TRBJ2-1; abundance: .; CDR3nt: TGTGCCACCAGCAGGGGAGCGGGAGGATCCTACAATGAGCAGTTCTTC; CDR3aa: CATSRGAGGSYNEQFF
v_gene: TRBV30; d_gene: .; j_gene: TRBJ1-6; abundance: few; CDR3nt: TGTGCCTGGAATGTCGCAGGGACAAATTCACCCCTCCACTTT; CDR3aa: CAWNVAGTNSPLHF
v_gene: TRBV11-2; d_gene: TRBD1; j_gene: TRBJ2-7; abundance: .; CDR3nt: TGTGCCAGCAGGACGGACAGGGGCGCCTACGAGCAGTACTTC; CDR3aa: CASRTDRGAYEQYF
v_gene: TRBV7-8; d_gene: TRBD2; j_gene: TRBJ2-7; abundance: once; CDR3nt: TGTGCCAGCAGCTTTTACCTAGCGGGTTACGAGCAGTACTTC; CDR3aa: CASSFYLAGYEQYF
v_gene: TRBV5-6; d_gene: .; j_gene: TRBJ2-7; abundance: .; CDR3nt: TGTGCCAGCAGCTTGGCCTTAGCCTACGAGCAGTACTTC; CDR3aa: CASSLALAYEQYF
v_gene: TRBV5-1; d_gene: .; j_gene: TRBJ2-5; abundance: .; CDR3nt: TGCGCCAGCAGCCGCGCGACAGGTATTCAAGAGACCCAGTACTTC; CDR3aa: CASSRATGIQETQYF
v_gene: TRBV27; d_gene: TRBD2; j_gene: TRBJ2-1; abundance: .; CDR3nt: TGTGCCAGCAGTAGGGCTAGCGGTTACAATGAGCAGTTCTTC; CDR3aa: CASSRASGYNEQFF
v_gene: TRBV6-6; d_gene: .; j_gene: TRBJ2-7; abundance: .; CDR3nt: TGTGCCAGCAGTCTCGTCCAGGGAACCGAGCAGTACTTC; CDR3aa: CASSLVQGTEQYF